This T cell receptor beta chain was recovered during a study of blood T cell repertoires in COVID-19. Study summary: The United States, Italy and Spain were the sources of the acute and convalescent COVID-19 samples. Sources were T cells, B-cell-depleted T cells, or PBMCs; the material itself was cDNA or gDNA.

The CDR3 is 17 amino acids in total, end residues counted. This clone was seen a single time. No DNA is shown, since the ends of the CDR3 on it are uncertain; the CDR3 is the one TCRdb lists. Authors' methods: From reference gene primer amplification, estimates of nucleated cell counts were derived. Libraries were prepared by immunoSEQ multiplex PCR; TCRdb keeps only in-frame clonotypes and omits some of them. V, J and clone size are those of that table, while D and trimming were read from the DNA. The profile covers around 260,000 clones, with 83% appearing a single time and over 4.5% taken by the ten largest.

The specimen sequenced was peripheral blood. This chain connects TRBV21-1 to TRBJ1-5; TRBD1, as called in the table, went unchecked against the DNA. TRBV21-1 is a recognized pseudogene. The TCR originated in a man between 60 and 70 years old who had recovered from COVID-19. The CDR3 spells CASSKVWGQGNWEPQHF.